The present entry profiles one T cell receptor (beta chain) with its context. What it recognizes is unknown. These data belong to a study of early T cells in non-severe SARS-CoV-2 infection. Study information: RNA in bulk from unsorted whole blood was sequenced, and chains were unpaired.

Study-wide points: The study's VDJdb matching favored anti-spike CD8 responses and missed private and CD4 specificities.

TCRdb re-called the 5' RACE reads with MiXCR, one entry per CDR3 protein. This sample has roughly 90,000 distinct CDR3 sequences, with around 15% found just once. CDR1 SGHAT and CDR2 FQNNGV come from the germline V gene. The CDR3 length is 14 residues. Trimming cost V 0 bases and J 8 bases, with 11 bases left between them. The chain is built from TRBV11-2 and TRBJ1-3; D is undetermined. This sequence originates from an adult who was a healthcare worker with PCR-confirmed SARS-CoV-2 infection or an uninfected control (not recorded which). The sequenced sample consisted of whole blood. For the CDR3, the DNA is TGTGCCAGCAGCTTAGACCTACAAGGAGACACCATATATTTT. It translates to CASSLDLQGDTIYF.